This T cell receptor beta chain originates from a study of blood T cell repertoires in COVID-19. Across the whole study: The study drew acute and convalescent COVID-19 samples from the United States, Italy and Spain. T cells, B-cell-depleted T cells, or PBMCs provided the cDNA or gDNA that served as material.

CDR3 length equals 16 residues. Trimming removed 2 bases at V and 4 bases at J, with 12 bases between. The germline V gene has CDR1 MNHNY and CDR2 SVGAGI (reference sequence). Authors' processing steps: From reference gene primer amplification, estimates of nucleated cell counts were derived. Profiling relied on immunoSEQ multiplex PCR, and the TCRdb table lists in-frame clones only, not all of them. The D gene and trimming were derived from the DNA, and the V and J assignments and clone size from that table. The profile shows 250,000 or so clones, 80% to 90% of them singletons. The sample consisted of peripheral blood. The source of this sequence is a man aged 80 or over with acute or convalescent COVID-19. This chain uses TRBV6-6 with TRBJ2-6, with D maybe TRBD2 (5 bases). Here the CDR3 DNA reads TGTGCCAGCAGTTACGGCGGGTCTAACGGGGCCAACGTCCTGACTTTC. The encoded protein is CASSYGGSNGANVLTF.